This T cell receptor (beta chain) derives from a study of T cells after yellow fever vaccination. Study observations and caveats: Post-booster repertoires again held most primary-vaccination clones (roughly 95% CD4, approximately 90% CD8).

The CDR3 is made up of 15 amino acids. CDR1 is SGHKS and CDR2 is YYEKEE in the germline V gene (reference sequence). With 4 bases removed from V and 0 bases from J, the gap between germline ends came to 11 bases. A 5'RACE template-switching step, the method used to make TCR cDNA, added a universal primer site and UMIs. Each CDR3 protein gets one entry after TCRdb re-called the 5' RACE reads with MiXCR. In the table there are hundreds of thousands of distinct CDR3 sequences, around 3.6% of which are singletons. This clonotype occurred many times. Its antigen is as yet unknown. The sequence came from a man aged 18 to 29 who received the YFV17D yellow fever vaccine. The chain couples TRBV5-5 to TRBJ1-3, with D uncertain. The specimen comprised PBMCs, sampled on the day of the yellow fever booster vaccination. The CDR3 nucleotides are TGTGCCAGCAGCCTAACGGCATTCTCTGGAAACACCATATATTTT. This translates into CASSLTAFSGNTIYF.